Below are 15 T cell receptor beta chains sequenced from a single sample in a study of T cell responses to AZD1222 COVID-19 vaccine. Data came from immunoSEQ multiplex PCR; TCRdb stores just in-frame clones and leaves some out. The sample carries roughly 140,000 clones, around 89% recorded once. This material consisted of peripheral blood, taken on day 0 of AZD1222 vaccination. These receptors were taken from an adult in good health.

The chain is built from TRBV5-5 and TRBJ2-7; perhaps TRBD1 as D (6 bases). The V and J ends lost 4 bases and 6 bases respectively, with 23 bases between them. Germline V gene sequence: CDR1 SGHKS, CDR2 YYEKEE (reference sequence). The CDR3 length is 16 residues. This chain's CDR3 is CASSEGTTVPTVEQYF. CDR3 DNA: TGTGCCAGCAGCGAAGGGACAACCGTCCCAACGGTCGAGCAGTACTTC.

This sequence joins TRBV3-1 (or the pseudogene TRBV3-2) and TRBJ1-3; 7 bases are shared with TRBD1. The CDR3 spans 15 residues. V was pared by 2 bases and J by 4 bases, with 5 bases of the junction left unmatched. CDR1 is LGHDT and CDR2 is YNNKEL in the germline V gene (reference sequence). The CDR3 protein is CASSQKGAYGNTIYF. The CDR3 nucleotides are TGTGCCAGCAGCCAAAAGGGGGCGTACGGAAACACCATATATTTT.

The chain carries TRBV7-8 and TRBJ2-1; TRBD2 matches 7 bases. The CDR3 extends over 13 amino acids. The germline CDR1 and CDR2 sequences are SGHVS and FQNEAQ. V gave up 3 bases and J gave up 9 bases; unmatched junction bases: 5. The CDR3 nucleotides are TGTGCCAGCAGCTTCAGGCGGGAGTTTGAGCAGTTCTTC. It yields the protein CASSFRREFEQFF.

The V call is TRBV2, the J call TRBJ1-1; 8 nucleotides line up with TRBD1. The CDR3 spans 15 residues. Per the germline V gene, CDR1 is SNHLY and CDR2 is FYNNEI. Unmatched junction bases numbered 5, after V lost 2 bases and J lost 3 bases. The CDR3 DNA sequence: TGTGCCAGCAGTGAACAGGGGGCTGGGGACACTGAAGCTTTCTTT. Protein product: CASSEQGAGDTEAFF.

CDR3 in DNA: TGTGCCAGCAGTGGGCAACCAACCCAAAACACCATATATTTT. Its translation: CASSGQPTQNTIYF. The rearrangement links TRBV2 to TRBJ1-3; D is unclear. This CDR3 spans 14 amino acids. The germline V gene encodes CDR1 SNHLY and CDR2 FYNNEI. V lost 4 bases and J 6 bases, leaving 13 bases between the germline ends.

This chain joins TRBV6-5 and TRBJ2-3; D call uncertain. V lost 6 bases, J lost 10 bases, and 14 bases lay in between. The germline CDR1 and CDR2 sequences are MNHEY and SVGAGI. This CDR3 has 12 amino acids. CDR3: CASSADPRAQYF. The CDR3 nucleotides are TGTGCCAGCAGCGCGGACCCCCGTGCGCAGTATTTT.

The chain carries TRBV6-1 and TRBJ2-7; D tentatively fits TRBD1 or TRBD2 (6 bases each). CDR3 length equals 15 residues. The germline CDR1 and CDR2 sequences are MNHNS and SASEGT. V lost 1 base and J 5 bases, leaving 15 bases between the germline ends. CDR3 sequence: CASSEDWRGYDEQYF. DNA of the CDR3: TGTGCCAGCAGTGAAGATTGGAGGGGGTACGACGAGCAGTACTTC.

This clone was observed a few times. CDR3 in DNA: TGTGCCTGGCACCTAGGACAGACTACTGGAAACACCATATATTTT. Translated, it gives CAWHLGQTTGNTIYF. The V and J genes are TRBV30 and TRBJ1-3, with D maybe TRBD1 (6 bases). V lost 5 bases to trimming and J lost 2 bases, with 16 bases between them. The germline V gene encodes CDR1 GTSNPN and CDR2 SVGIG (reference sequence). This CDR3 is built from 15 residues.

The chain couples TRBV18 to TRBJ1-1; no clear D gene. Germline CDR1 reads KGHSH; CDR2 reads LQKENI. This CDR3 comprises 13 residues. Trimming stripped 4 bases from V and 1 base from J, with 7 bases between. CDR3 region: CASSLWKNTEAFF. The CDR3 bases are TGTGCCAGCTCACTTTGGAAGAACACTGAAGCTTTCTTT.

J is TRBJ2-7 and V is TRBV5-6; tentatively, D is TRBD2 (7 bases). This CDR3 is 15 amino acids long. Germline loops: CDR1 SGHDT, CDR2 YYEEEE. Trimming took 0 bases from V and 2 from J, leaving 12 bases between them. CDR3 protein: CASSLAGGSPYEQYF. In DNA form, the CDR3 reads TGTGCCAGCAGCTTGGCGGGGGGCAGTCCCTACGAGCAGTACTTC.

V is TRBV9 and J is TRBJ2-7; 8 bases map to TRBD2. The CDR3 runs 14 residues. Germline trimming cut 3 bases from V and 5 bases from J; bases unmatched to any gene: 7. Germline V lookup: CDR1 SGDLS, CDR2 YYNGEE. The CDR3 bases are TGTGCCAGCAGCGCCGGGACTAGTCGTAACGAGCAGTACTTC. This translates into CASSAGTSRNEQYF.

The chain combines TRBV12-3 or TRBV12-4 with TRBJ1-1, with 9 bases identical to TRBD1. The CDR3 is 13 residues long. Trimming cost V 6 bases and J 4 bases; bases outside gene matches: 3. As DNA, the CDR3 is TGTGCCAGCAGATCACAGGGGGCCACTGAAGCTTTCTTT. Encoded protein: CASRSQGATEAFF.

The V gene is TRBV5-1, the J gene TRBJ2-7; D uncertain. CDR3 length equals 14 residues. V lost 0 bases, J lost 2 bases, and 9 bases lay in between. Germline V gene data show CDR1 as SGHRS and CDR2 as YFSETQ. The CDR3: CASSLDARTYEQYF. The CDR3 DNA reads as TGCGCCAGCAGCTTGGATGCAAGAACCTACGAGCAGTACTTC.

This chain connects TRBV19 to TRBJ1-2; TRBD1 agrees at 11 bases. The CDR3 consists of 14 residues. CDR1 LNHDA and CDR2 SQIVND come from the germline V gene (reference sequence). With V trimmed by 5 bases and J by 6 bases, 5 bases remained unmatched. The DNA for the CDR3 is TGTGCCAGTAGTTCCTGGACAGGGGGCGATGGCTACACCTTC. Its translation: CASSSWTGGDGYTF.

The CDR3 nucleotides read TGTGCCAGCAGTTTCGAACGGAAGAACACTGAAGCTTTCTTT. Translating it yields CASSFERKNTEAFF. This chain connects TRBV27 to TRBJ1-1, with D unresolved. V lost 3 bases and J 1 base, leaving 9 bases between the germline ends. The CDR3 runs to 14 residues. Germline values: CDR1 MNHEY, CDR2 SMNVEV (reference sequence).